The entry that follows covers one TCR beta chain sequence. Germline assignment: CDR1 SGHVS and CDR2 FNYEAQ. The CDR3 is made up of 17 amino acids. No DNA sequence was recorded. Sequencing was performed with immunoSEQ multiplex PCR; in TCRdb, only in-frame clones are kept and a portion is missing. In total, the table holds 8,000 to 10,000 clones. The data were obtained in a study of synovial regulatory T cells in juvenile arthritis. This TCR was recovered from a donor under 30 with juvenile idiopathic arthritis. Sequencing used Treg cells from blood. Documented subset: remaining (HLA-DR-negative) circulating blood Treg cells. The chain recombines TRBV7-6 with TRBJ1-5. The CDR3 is CASSLRPGGGSNQPQHF.